This is a list of T cell receptor beta chains from one sample in a study of cytomegalovirus exposure and HLA in healthy donors. Only in-frame clones appear in the TCRdb table, and some are missing; sequencing was by immunoSEQ multiplex PCR. The profile shows over 55,000 clones, about two thirds of them singletons. Source material: PBMCs. These receptors originate from a man in his forties or fifties in good health and CMV-seropositive. CDR3s include the opening cysteine and the closing phenylalanine or tryptophan. Each record gives: V gene, clone size, D gene, J gene, CDR3 protein, CDR3 DNA. A D gene is named only where the DNA matches it firmly. Some rows have no size entry. The others give once, few or many, or a class for an expanded clone.

TRBV29-1,NA,NA,TRBJ2-7,CSVPGVGYEQYF,TGCAGCGTTCCAGGGGTGGGCTACGAGCAGTACTTC
TRBV27,NA,TRBD2,TRBJ2-3,CASSGGVTDTQYF,TGTGCCAGCAGTGGGGGGGTCACAGATACGCAGTATTTT
TRBV2,NA,TRBD1,TRBJ2-1,CASSKDRGAYNEQFF,TGTGCCAGCTCGAAGGACAGGGGGGCCTACAATGAGCAGTTCTTC
TRBV5-5,NA,TRBD1,TRBJ1-5,CASSFRDRTYQPQHF,TGTGCCAGCAGTTTCCGGGACAGGACTTATCAGCCCCAGCATTTT
TRBV2,NA,TRBD2,TRBJ2-2,CASGTTETGELFF,TGTGCCAGCGGGACTACCGAAACCGGGGAGCTGTTTTTT
TRBV5-8,NA,TRBD1,TRBJ1-3,CASSPGQYSGNTIYF,TGTGCCAGCAGCCCGGGACAGTACTCTGGAAACACCATATATTTT
TRBV28,NA,TRBD1,TRBJ2-7,CASSWDRGNYEQYF,TGTGCCAGCAGTTGGGACAGGGGCAACTACGAGCAGTACTTC
TRBV19,NA,NA,TRBJ2-2,CASSMKATGELFF,TGTGCCAGTAGTATGAAAGCTACCGGGGAGCTGTTTTTT
TRBV7-2,NA,TRBD1,TRBJ1-3,CASSVQGSTIYF,TGTGCCAGCAGCGTACAGGGGAGCACCATATATTTT
TRBV27,NA,TRBD1,TRBJ1-3,CASSALSGTGIGNTIYF,TGTGCCAGCAGTGCCCTATCCGGGACAGGGATTGGAAACACCATATATTTT
TRBV10-2,few,TRBD1,TRBJ2-7,CASSVQGAGYEQYF,TGCGCCAGCAGTGTACAGGGGGCTGGCTACGAGCAGTACTTC
TRBV7-9,NA,TRBD2,TRBJ2-1,CASTTDYWRESHEQFF,TGTGCCAGCACCACAGACTATTGGCGGGAGAGCCATGAGCAGTTCTTC
TRBV18,few,NA,TRBJ1-6,CASSPQGVPNSPLHF,TGTGCCAGCTCACCACAGGGGGTTCCAAATTCACCCCTCCACTTT
TRBV7-3,NA,NA,TRBJ1-1,CASSPAGTPNTEAFF,TGTGCCAGCAGCCCAGCCGGGACACCGAACACTGAAGCTTTCTTT
TRBV7-9,few,NA,TRBJ1-6,CASSLEQYNSPLHF,TGTGCCAGCAGCTTAGAACAGTATAATTCACCCCTCCACTTT
TRBV5-1,once,TRBD1,TRBJ1-1,CASSSDRVKTEAFF,TGCGCCAGCAGCTCCGACAGGGTGAAGACTGAAGCTTTCTTT
TRBV6-5,NA,NA,TRBJ1-4,CASSYGPEGEKLFF,TGTGCCAGCAGTTACGGGCCGGAGGGGGAAAAACTGTTTTTT
TRBV7-2,once,TRBD2,TRBJ2-5,CASSELAEETQYF,TGTGCCAGCAGCGAACTAGCGGAAGAGACCCAGTACTTC
TRBV5-1,NA,NA,TRBJ1-2,CASSPRGDGLGGYTF,TGCGCCAGCAGCCCCCGCGGGGACGGGCTTGGTGGCTACACCTTC
TRBV18,NA,TRBD1,TRBJ1-2,CASSLSGQDYGYTF,TGTGCCAGCTCACTGTCGGGACAGGACTATGGCTACACCTTC
TRBV6-6,NA,NA,TRBJ1-2,CASSYSTGGYTF,TGTGCCAGCAGTTACTCTACCGGGGGCTACACCTTC
TRBV5-1,few,NA,TRBJ2-5,CASSILAGETQYF,TGCGCCAGCAGTATTCTAGCCGGGGAGACCCAGTACTTC
TRBV7-8,few,TRBD1,TRBJ1-5,CASSPGQVHQPQHF,TGTGCCAGCAGCCCGGGACAGGTTCATCAGCCCCAGCATTTT
TRBV19,few,NA,TRBJ1-1,CASSTGTEAFF,TGTGCCAGTAGTACCGGGACAGAAGCTTTCTTT
TRBV30,NA,TRBD1,TRBJ1-1,CAWSVGDRDTEAFF,TGTGCCTGGAGTGTAGGTGACAGGGACACTGAAGCTTTCTTT
TRBV4-1,few,NA,TRBJ1-2,CASSRVAVTLNGYTF,TGCGCCAGCAGCCGGGTGGCTGTGACTCTTAATGGCTACACCTTC
TRBV28,NA,NA,TRBJ2-3,CASSDGRVSTDTQYF,TGTGCCAGCAGTGACGGGCGGGTTAGCACAGATACGCAGTATTTT
TRBV30,NA,NA,TRBJ1-1,CAWSVLTRAEAFF,TGTGCCTGGAGTGTATTAACCAGGGCTGAAGCTTTCTTT
TRBV28,NA,NA,TRBJ1-5,CASSRTTGPNQPQHF,TGTGCCAGCAGTCGTACCACAGGGCCGAATCAGCCCCAGCATTTT
TRBV6-5,NA,NA,TRBJ2-7,CASSSNRVSGYEQYF,TGTGCCAGCAGTTCCAATCGGGTCTCTGGGTACGAGCAGTACTTC